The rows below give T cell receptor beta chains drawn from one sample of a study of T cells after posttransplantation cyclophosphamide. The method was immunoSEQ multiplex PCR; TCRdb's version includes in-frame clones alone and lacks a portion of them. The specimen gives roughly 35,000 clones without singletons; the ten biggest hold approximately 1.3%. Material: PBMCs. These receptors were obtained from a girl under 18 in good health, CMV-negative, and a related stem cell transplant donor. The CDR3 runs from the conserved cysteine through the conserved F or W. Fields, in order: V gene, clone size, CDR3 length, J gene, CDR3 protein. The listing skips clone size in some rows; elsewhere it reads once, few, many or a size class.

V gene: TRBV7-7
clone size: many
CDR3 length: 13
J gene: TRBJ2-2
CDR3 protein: CAASPAYGGELFF

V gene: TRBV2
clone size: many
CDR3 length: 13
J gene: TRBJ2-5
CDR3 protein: CARRTSGQETQYF

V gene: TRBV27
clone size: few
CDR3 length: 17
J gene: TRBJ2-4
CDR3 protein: CASSSPLAGGFVYIQYF

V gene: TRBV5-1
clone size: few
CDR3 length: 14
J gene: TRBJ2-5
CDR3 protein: CASSPGLAEETQYF

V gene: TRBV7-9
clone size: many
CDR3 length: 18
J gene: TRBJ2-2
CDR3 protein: CASSLTNPGTGDTGELFF

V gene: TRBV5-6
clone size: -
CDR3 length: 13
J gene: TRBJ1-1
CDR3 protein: CASSPPGVTEAFF

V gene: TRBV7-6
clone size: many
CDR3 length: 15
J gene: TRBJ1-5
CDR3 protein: CASSLGTGGNQPQHF

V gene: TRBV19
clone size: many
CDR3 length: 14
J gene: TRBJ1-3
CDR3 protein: CASISGQSGNTIYF

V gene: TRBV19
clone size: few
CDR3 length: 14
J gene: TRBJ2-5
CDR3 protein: CATEGTGGKETQYF

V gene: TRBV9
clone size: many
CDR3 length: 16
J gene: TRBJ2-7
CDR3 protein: CASKKAGTGDLYEQYF

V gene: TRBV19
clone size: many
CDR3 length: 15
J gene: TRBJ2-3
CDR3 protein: CASSIGGPPGDTQYF

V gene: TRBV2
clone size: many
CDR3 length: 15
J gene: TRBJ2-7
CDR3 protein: CASSTQGGLAGGTPF

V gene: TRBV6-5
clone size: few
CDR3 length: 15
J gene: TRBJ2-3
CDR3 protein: CASSSTSGVTDAQYF

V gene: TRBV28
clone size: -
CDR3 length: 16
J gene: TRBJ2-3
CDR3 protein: CASSQTSGRSADTQYF

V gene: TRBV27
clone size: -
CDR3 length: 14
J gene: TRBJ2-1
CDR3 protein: CASSLSRGSNEQFF

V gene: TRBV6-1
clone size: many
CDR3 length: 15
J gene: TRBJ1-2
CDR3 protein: CASIAGTGFGYGYTF

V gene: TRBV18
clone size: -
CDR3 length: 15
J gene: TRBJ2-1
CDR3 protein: CASSPVSGRGNEQFF

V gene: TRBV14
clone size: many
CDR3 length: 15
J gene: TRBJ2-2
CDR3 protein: CASSQARTSTGELFF

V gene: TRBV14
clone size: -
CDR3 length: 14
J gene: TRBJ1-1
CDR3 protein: CASSLRHMNTEAFF

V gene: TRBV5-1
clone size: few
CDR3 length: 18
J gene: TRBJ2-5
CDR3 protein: CASSLGTSGGASGETQYF

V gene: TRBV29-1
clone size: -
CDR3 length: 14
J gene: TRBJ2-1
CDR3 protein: CSVRLTGAYNEQFF

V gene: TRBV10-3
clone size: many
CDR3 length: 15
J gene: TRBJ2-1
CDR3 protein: CAIRASGGAKNEQFF

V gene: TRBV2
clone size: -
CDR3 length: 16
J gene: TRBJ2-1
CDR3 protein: CASSDETGGVNNEQFF

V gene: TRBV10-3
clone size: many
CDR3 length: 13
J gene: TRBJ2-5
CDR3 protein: CATLPGGRETQYF

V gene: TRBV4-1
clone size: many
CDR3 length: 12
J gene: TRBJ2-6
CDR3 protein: CASSQGSDVLTF

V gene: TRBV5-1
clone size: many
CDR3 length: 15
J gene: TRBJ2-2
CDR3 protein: CASSLGDRATGELFF

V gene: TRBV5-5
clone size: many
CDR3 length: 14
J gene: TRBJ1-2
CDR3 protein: CASTAGQGGYGYTF

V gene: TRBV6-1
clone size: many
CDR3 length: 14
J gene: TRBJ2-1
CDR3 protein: CASRRQGAYNEQFF

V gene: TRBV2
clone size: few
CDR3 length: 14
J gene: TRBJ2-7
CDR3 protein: CASRGPRQGTEQYF

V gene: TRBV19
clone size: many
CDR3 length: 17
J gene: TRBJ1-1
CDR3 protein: CASSISWRGQWNTEAFF

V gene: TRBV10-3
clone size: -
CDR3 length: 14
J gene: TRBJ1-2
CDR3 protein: CAISEFTGPGGYTF

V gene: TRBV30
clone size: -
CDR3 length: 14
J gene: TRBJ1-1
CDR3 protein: CAWSVRSKHTEAFF

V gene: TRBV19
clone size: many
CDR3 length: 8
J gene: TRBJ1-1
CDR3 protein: CAAGEAFF

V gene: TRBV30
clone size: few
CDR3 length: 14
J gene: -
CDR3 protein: CAWSWAGASYEQYF

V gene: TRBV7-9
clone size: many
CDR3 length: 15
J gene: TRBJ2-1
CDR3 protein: CASSLGLANYNEQFF

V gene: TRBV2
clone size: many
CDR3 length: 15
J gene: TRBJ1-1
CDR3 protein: CASTPGGGAFSEAFF

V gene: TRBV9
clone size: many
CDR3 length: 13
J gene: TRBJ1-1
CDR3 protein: CASSGSLSTEAFF

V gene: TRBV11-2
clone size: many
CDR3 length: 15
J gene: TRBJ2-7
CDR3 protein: CASSFGQGRGYEQYF

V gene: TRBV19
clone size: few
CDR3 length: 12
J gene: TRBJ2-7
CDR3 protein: CARSGGPCEQYF

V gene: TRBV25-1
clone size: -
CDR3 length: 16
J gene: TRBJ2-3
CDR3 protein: CASSESRPPAPDTQYF

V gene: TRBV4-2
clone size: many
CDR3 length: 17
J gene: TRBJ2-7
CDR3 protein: CASSQALTAGRTYEQYF

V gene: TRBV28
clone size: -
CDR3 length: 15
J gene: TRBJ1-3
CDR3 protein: CASMEGPEVGYTIYF

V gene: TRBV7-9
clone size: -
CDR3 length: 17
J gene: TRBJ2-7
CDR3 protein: CASSGGPSSGRAIEQYF

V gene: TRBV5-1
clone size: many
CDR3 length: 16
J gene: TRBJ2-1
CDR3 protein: CASSLDRGLGYNEQFF

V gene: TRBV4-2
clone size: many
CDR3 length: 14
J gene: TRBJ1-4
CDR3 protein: CASSSTGTDEKLFF

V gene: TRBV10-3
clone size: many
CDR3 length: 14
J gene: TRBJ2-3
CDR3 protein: CAITDSGGPDTQYF

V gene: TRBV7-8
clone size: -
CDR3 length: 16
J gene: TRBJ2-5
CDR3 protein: CASRRGRGRSRETQYF

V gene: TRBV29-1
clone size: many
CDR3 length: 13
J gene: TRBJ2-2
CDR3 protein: CSAQGMNTGELFF

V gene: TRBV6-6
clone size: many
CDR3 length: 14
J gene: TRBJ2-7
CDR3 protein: CASRVRDRADEQYF

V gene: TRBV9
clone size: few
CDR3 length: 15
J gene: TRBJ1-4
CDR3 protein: CASSPFSDSNEKLFF

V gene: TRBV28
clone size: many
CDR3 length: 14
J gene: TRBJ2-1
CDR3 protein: CASSFPGSYNEQFF

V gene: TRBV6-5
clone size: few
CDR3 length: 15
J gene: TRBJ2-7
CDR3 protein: CASSSSGGGGYEQYF

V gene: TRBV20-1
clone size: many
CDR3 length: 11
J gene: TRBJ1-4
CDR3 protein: CSAGTGEKLFF

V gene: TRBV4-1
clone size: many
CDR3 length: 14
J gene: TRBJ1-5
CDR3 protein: CASSYTQGYQPQHF

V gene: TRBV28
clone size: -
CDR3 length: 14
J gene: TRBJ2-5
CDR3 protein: CASSSTRTLGTQYF

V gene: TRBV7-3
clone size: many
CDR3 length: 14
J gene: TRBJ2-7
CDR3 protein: CASSPGTSPYEQYF

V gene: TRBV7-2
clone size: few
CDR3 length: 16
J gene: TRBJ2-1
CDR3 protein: CASSSLLAGSYNEQFF